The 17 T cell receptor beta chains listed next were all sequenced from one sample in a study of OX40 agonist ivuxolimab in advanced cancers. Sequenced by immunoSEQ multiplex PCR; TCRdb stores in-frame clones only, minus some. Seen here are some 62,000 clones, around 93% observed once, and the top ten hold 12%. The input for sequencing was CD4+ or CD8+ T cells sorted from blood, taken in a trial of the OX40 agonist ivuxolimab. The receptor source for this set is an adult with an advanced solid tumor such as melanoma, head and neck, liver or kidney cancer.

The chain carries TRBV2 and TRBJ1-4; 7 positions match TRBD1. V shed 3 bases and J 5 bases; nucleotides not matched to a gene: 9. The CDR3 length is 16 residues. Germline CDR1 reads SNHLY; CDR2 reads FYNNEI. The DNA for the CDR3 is TGTGCCAGCAGTGACCCTACAGGGGTGAGGAATGAAAAACTGTTTTTT. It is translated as CASSDPTGVRNEKLFF. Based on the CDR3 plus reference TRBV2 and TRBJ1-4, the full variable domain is EPEVTQTPSHQVTQMGQEVILRCVPISNHLYFYWYRQILGQKVEFLVSFYNNEISEKSEIFDDQFSVERPDGSNFTLKIRSTKLEDSAMYFCASSDPTGVRNEKLFFGSGTQLSVL.

CDR3: CASSVRDRRPETQYF. The DNA for the CDR3 is TGTGCCAGCAGCGTCCGGGACAGGAGACCAGAGACCCAGTACTTC. The chain joins TRBV7-9 to TRBJ2-5; 8 bases match TRBD1. The CDR3 is 15 residues long. Germline-derived CDR1 and CDR2 are SEHNR and FQNEAQ (reference sequence). The V segment lost 5 bases and the J segment 4 bases; nucleotides outside the gene matches: 9.

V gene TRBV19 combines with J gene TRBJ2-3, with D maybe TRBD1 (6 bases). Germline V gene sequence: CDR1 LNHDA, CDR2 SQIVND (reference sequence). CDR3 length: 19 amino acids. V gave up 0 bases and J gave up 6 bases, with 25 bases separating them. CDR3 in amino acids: CASSIDFEQGESNMDTQYF. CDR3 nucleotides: TGTGCCAGTAGTATAGATTTTGAACAGGGCGAGAGCAACATGGATACGCAGTATTTT.

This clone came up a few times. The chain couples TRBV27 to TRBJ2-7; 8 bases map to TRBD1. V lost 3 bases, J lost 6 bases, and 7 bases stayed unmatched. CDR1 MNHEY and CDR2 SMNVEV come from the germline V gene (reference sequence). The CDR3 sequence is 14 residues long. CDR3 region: CASSLATGAPEQYF. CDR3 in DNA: TGTGCCAGCAGTTTGGCGACAGGGGCTCCCGAGCAGTACTTC.

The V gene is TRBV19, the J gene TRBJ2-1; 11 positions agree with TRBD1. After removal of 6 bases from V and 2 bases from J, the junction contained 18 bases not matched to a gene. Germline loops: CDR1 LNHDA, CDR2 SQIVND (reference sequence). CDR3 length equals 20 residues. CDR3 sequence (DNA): TGTGCCAGTAGGGGAGGGACAGGGGGGTCGCTTGGGTTTACCTACAATGAGCAGTTCTTC. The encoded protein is CASRGGTGGSLGFTYNEQFF.

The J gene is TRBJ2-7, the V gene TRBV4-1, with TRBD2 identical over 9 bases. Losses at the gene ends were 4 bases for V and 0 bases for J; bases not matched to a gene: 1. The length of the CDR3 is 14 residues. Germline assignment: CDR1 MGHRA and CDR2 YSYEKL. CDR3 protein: CASSPAGGSYEQYF. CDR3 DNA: TGCGCCAGCAGCCCAGCGGGGGGCTCCTACGAGCAGTACTTC.

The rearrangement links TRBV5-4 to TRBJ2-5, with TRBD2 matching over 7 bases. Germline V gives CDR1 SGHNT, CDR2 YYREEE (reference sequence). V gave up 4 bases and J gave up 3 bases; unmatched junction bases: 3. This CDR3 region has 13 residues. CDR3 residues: CASSVRGEETQYF. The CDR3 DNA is TGTGCCAGCAGCGTTCGGGGGGAAGAGACCCAGTACTTC. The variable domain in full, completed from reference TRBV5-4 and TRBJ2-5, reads ETGVTQSPTHLIKTRGQQVTLRCSSQSGHNTVSWYQQALGQGPQFIFQYYREEENGRGNFPPRFSGLQFPNYSSELNVNALELDDSALYLCASSVRGEETQYFGPGTRLLVL.

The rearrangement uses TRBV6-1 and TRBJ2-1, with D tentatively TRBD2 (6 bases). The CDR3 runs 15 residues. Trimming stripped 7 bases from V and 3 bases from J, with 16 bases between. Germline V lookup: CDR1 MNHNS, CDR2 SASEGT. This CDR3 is CASTPRGSGYNEQFF. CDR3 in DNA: TGTGCCAGCACTCCCCGGGGTAGCGGCTACAATGAGCAGTTCTTC.

The CDR3 DNA is TGTGCCAGCAGTTTAGACGGATCCTACGAGCAGTACTTC. It codes for CASSLDGSYEQYF. The chain uses TRBV28 and TRBJ2-7; D gene uncertain. The CDR3 is made up of 13 amino acids. The V gene's germline CDR1 is MDHEN and CDR2 SYDVKM. V dropped 2 bases and J dropped 1 base, with 6 bases sitting between them.

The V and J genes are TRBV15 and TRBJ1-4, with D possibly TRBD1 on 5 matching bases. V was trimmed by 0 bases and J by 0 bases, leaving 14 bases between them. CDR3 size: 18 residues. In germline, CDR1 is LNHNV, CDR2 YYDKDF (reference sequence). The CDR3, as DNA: TGTGCCACCAGCAGAGACTCAGGGTTGTCTACAACTAATGAAAAACTGTTTTTT. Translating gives CATSRDSGLSTTNEKLFF.

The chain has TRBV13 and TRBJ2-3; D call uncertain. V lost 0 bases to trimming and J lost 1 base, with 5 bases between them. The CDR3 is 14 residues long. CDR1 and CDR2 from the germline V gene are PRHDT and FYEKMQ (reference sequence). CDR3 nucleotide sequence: TGTGCCAGCAGCTTAGGGGGCCGCACAGATACGCAGTATTTT. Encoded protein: CASSLGGRTDTQYF.

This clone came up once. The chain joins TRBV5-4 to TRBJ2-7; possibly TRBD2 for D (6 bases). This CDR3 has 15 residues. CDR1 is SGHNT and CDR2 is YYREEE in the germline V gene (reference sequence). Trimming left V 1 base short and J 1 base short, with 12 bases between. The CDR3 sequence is CASSLLRGGSYEQYF. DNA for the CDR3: TGTGCCAGCAGCTTGCTGCGTGGGGGGTCCTACGAGCAGTACTTC.

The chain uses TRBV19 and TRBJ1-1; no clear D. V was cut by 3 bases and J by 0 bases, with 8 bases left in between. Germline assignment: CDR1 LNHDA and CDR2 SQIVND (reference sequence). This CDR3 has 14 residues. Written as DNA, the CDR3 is TGTGCCAGTAGTATGTCCGTTATGAACACTGAAGCTTTCTTT. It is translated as CASSMSVMNTEAFF.

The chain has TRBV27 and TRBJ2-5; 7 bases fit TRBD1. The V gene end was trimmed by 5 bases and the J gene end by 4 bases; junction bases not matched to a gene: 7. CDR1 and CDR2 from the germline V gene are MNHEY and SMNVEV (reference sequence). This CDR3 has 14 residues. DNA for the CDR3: TGTGCCAGCAGTCCGACAGGGTATCGAGAGACCCAGTACTTC. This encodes CASSPTGYRETQYF.

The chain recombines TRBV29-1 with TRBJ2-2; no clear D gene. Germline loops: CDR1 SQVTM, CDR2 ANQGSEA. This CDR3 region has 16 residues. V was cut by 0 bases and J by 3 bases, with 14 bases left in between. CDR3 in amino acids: CSVEDRSNLDTGELFF. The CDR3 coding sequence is TGCAGCGTTGAAGATCGTAGTAATTTAGACACCGGGGAGCTGTTTTTT.

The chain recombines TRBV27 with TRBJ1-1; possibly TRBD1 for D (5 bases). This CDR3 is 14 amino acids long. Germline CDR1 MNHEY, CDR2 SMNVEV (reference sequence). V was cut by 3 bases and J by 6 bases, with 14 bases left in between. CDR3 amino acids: CASSFYRDGSEAFF. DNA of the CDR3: TGTGCCAGCAGTTTTTACCGGGACGGCTCTGAAGCTTTCTTT.

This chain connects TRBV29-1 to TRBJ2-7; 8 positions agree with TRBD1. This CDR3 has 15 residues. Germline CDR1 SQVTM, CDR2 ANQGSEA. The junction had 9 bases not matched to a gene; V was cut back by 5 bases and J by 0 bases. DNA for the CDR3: TGCAGCGTTTATGGGACAGGAGCACGCTCCTACGAGCAGTACTTC. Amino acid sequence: CSVYGTGARSYEQYF.